The 7 T cell receptor beta chains presented below share a single source sample, sequenced in a study of naive and memory T cell subsets. The beta constant-region primer was an equimolar mix of two oligonucleotides covering TRBC1 and TRBC2. One entry per CDR3 protein, called by TCRdb with MiXCR from the UMI-ligation and nested PCR reads. This table holds some 85,000 distinct CDR3 sequences, around 13% found once. The sample taken for sequencing was central memory CD4+ T cells from blood. The receptors stem from a human donor in good health.

The rearrangement links TRBV11-2 to TRBJ2-1, with TRBD2 identical over 8 bases. This CDR3 comprises 16 residues. Germline CDR1 reads SGHAT; CDR2 reads FQNNGV. Losses at the gene ends were 3 bases for V and 10 bases for J; bases not matched to a gene: 14. CDR3 loop: CASSFSLGRAGVEQFF. CDR3 sequence (DNA): TGTGCCAGCAGCTTCAGCTTAGGACGAGCGGGAGTAGAGCAGTTCTTC.

V is TRBV5-1 and J is TRBJ2-2; TRBD2 matches 7 bases. This CDR3 is 15 amino acids long. J lost 1 base, V lost 3 bases, and 3 bases had no gene match. Germline CDR1 reads SGHRS; CDR2 reads YFSETQ. CDR3 sequence reads: CASSSTSQNTGELFF. In DNA form, the CDR3 reads TGCGCCAGCAGCTCGACTAGCCAGAACACCGGGGAGCTGTTTTTT.

This clonotype was counted a few times. This chain links TRBV20-1 with TRBJ2-3; D uncertain. The CDR3 has 18 residues. Germline CDR1 is DFQATT and CDR2 is SNEGSKA (reference sequence). Trimming pared 0 bases from V and 0 bases from J, leaving 19 bases between. This chain's CDR3 is CSARDLKGKPTSTDTQYF. The CDR3, as DNA: TGCAGTGCTAGAGATTTAAAGGGCAAACCAACTAGCACAGATACGCAGTATTTT.

This clonotype was recorded many times. V is TRBV6-5 and J is TRBJ2-3, with D uncertain. The CDR3 is made up of 13 amino acids. V dropped 6 bases and J dropped 7 bases, with 14 bases sitting between them. Looked up from germline, CDR1 is MNHEY and CDR2 is SVGAGI. CDR3 coding DNA: TGTGCCAGCAGCCCCTCCTGGTCCCATACGCAGTATTTT. Its protein product is CASSPSWSHTQYF.

The rearrangement links TRBV7-3 to TRBJ2-4, with a tentative D call TRBD2 (7 bases). The V gene lost 4 bases and the J gene lost 13 bases, with 17 bases spanning the gap. Germline V gene data show CDR1 as SGHTA and CDR2 as FQGTGA. The CDR3 contains 13 residues. CDR3 nucleotides: TGTGCCAGCAGCTCGGGGGGTTCAGGGGCCCAGTACTTC. It specifies CASSSGGSGAQYF.

This clonotype has only a few counts. This chain links TRBV5-4 with TRBJ2-1; D is possibly TRBD2 (7 bases). The CDR3 consists of 16 residues. CDR1 and CDR2 (germline): SGHNT, YYREEE (reference sequence). Between the trimmed V and J ends, which lost 1 base and 7 bases, there was a span of 18 bases. DNA for the CDR3: TGTGCCAGCAGCTTGATGGGAGGGGGGCGGCAGAATGAGCAGTTCTTC. Protein: CASSLMGGGRQNEQFF. Complete variable domain (other parts from reference TRBV5-4 and TRBJ2-1): ETGVTQSPTHLIKTRGQQVTLRCSSQSGHNTVSWYQQALGQGPQFIFQYYREEENGRGNFPPRFSGLQFPNYSSELNVNALELDDSALYLCASSLMGGGRQNEQFFGPGTRLTVL.

This clonotype was picked up a small number of times. The chain recombines TRBV28 with TRBJ2-5; the match to TRBD2 covers 9 bases. After removal of 5 bases from V and 5 bases from J, the junction contained 15 bases not matched to a gene. The CDR3 is 17 residues long. From germline, CDR1 is MDHEN and CDR2 SYDVKM. The CDR3, as DNA: TGTGCCAGCAGTACCCCTGGTGGAGCGGGAGGTTCTGAGACCCAGTACTTC. Protein: CASSTPGGAGGSETQYF.